This TCR beta chain emerged from a study of blood T cell repertoires in COVID-19. Across the study: Samples of COVID-19 (acute and convalescent) were obtained from the United States, Italy and Spain. The analysed material was cDNA or gDNA that came from T cells, B-cell-depleted T cells, or PBMCs.

In the authors' methods: Amplified reference gene primers provided the basis for estimating nucleated cell counts. Profiled with immunoSEQ multiplex PCR; TCRdb holds only in-frame clones, not every one. D and trimming come from the DNA, and the V and J calls and clone size come from that table. Of 200,000 to 300,000 clones in the sample, about 90% are singletons; the top ten hold about 0.8%. Only one count was recorded for this clone. This CDR3 has 13 residues. The ends were cut back, 8 bases at V and 6 bases at J, with 16 bases in the middle. Enrolled during active infection, Seattle patients were then followed longitudinally.

This clonotype originated in a man younger than 45 with COVID-19, enrolled during active disease. The chain has TRBV12-3 or TRBV12-4 and TRBJ1-2; D not resolved. Sequencing was done on a sample of peripheral blood. CDR3 DNA: TGTGCCAGCCTATTACCTCCGGGGAATGGCTACACCTTC. This sequence encodes CASLLPPGNGYTF.